The T cell receptor (beta chain) under discussion was sequenced for a study of identical twins. Via MiXCR, TCRdb re-called the 5' RACE reads, giving one row per CDR3 protein. Of some 200,000 distinct CDR3 sequences in the sample, about 7.5% are singletons; the top ten hold less than 2%. In every case, the donor was a healthy Caucasian. The V segment lost 5 bases and the J segment 0 bases; nucleotides outside the gene matches: 4. This CDR3 has 15 amino acids. There are many counts of this clonotype. Its matching antigen is unknown. The study's findings and limits: Whereas memory repertoires showed no such difference, abundant cord blood beta clonotypes carried fewer insertions. Conclusions came from cross-sectional statistical analysis, not from following the same donors.

This sample was shared with a second study, whose subject was yellow fever vaccine responses in identical twins. That study reports: Twins reportedly appeared to share part of their vaccine T cell response while keeping part individual.

Sequencing was performed on memory (CD45RO+) T cells sorted from blood. This sequence was found in a woman aged 18-35 years in good health. This rearrangement joins TRBV12-3 or TRBV12-4 to TRBJ2-1, with 7 positions matching TRBD2. The CDR3 bases are TGTGCCAGCAGTCCTCTAGCGGCCTCCTACAATGAGCAGTTCTTC. It is translated as CASSPLAASYNEQFF.